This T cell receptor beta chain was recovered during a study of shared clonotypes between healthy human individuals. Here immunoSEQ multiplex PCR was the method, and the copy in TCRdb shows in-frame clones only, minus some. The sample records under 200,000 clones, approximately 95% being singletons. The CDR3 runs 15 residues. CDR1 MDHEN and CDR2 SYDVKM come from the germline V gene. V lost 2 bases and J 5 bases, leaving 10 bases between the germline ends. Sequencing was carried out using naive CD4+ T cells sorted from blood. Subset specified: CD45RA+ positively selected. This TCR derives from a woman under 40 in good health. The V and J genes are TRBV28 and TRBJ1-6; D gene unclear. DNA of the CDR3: TGTGCCAGCAGTTTACTGTCTTCGAATAATTCACCCCTCCACTTT. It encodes CASSLLSSNNSPLHF.